The rows below give T cell receptor beta chains drawn from one sample of a study of beta chain features in type 1 diabetes. TCRdb's table, derived via immunoSEQ multiplex PCR, lists solely in-frame clones and lacks some. The profile shows fewer than 150,000 clones, around 7% of them singletons. Sequencing was performed on central memory CD4+ T cells from blood. These receptor sequences come from a woman in her 30s in good health. Both conserved end residues are part of each CDR3. D genes are given only for firm matches. Clone size is given for some rows only: seen once, a few or many times, or a class if the clone is expanded.

V gene,D gene,J gene,clone size,CDR3 protein,CDR3 DNA
TRBV7-8,TRBD1,TRBJ2-5,NA,CASSVRTGGRRETQYF,TGTGCCAGCAGCGTCAGGACAGGGGGGCGGCGAGAGACCCAGTACTTC
TRBV28,NA,TRBJ2-7,many,CASSFQFGQIYEQYF,TGTGCCAGCAGTTTCCAGTTTGGACAGATCTACGAGCAGTACTTC
TRBV10-2,TRBD1,TRBJ2-2,few,CASRQGGIGELFF,TGCGCCAGCAGACAGGGGGGAATCGGGGAGCTGTTTTTT
TRBV28,NA,TRBJ1-4,few,CASSSQGTGNEKLFF,TGTGCCAGCAGTTCGCAGGGCACCGGGAATGAAAAACTGTTTTTT
TRBV7-2,NA,TRBJ1-1,many,CASSSRRDSSTEAFF,TGTGCCAGCAGCTCACGGCGGGACTCGAGCACTGAAGCTTTCTTT
TRBV11-1,NA,TRBJ1-4,NA,CASSLQSANEKLFF,TGTGCCAGCAGCTTACAGTCAGCTAATGAAAAACTGTTTTTT
TRBV7-2,TRBD2,TRBJ2-7,few,CASSLAGASGFSYEQYF,TGTGCCAGCAGCTTAGCGGGGGCTAGCGGGTTCTCCTACGAGCAGTACTTC
TRBV7-9,TRBD1,TRBJ2-3,few,CASSLLDRDRVTDTQYF,TGTGCCAGCAGCTTACTTGACCGGGACAGGGTAACAGATACGCAGTATTTT
TRBV7-3,NA,TRBJ2-3,NA,CASSLSPTSTDTQYF,TGTGCCAGCAGCTTATCCCCGACTAGCACAGATACGCAGTATTTT
TRBV5-6,NA,TRBJ1-5,NA,CASSRGTLVDQPQHF,TGTGCCAGCAGCCGAGGGACACTTGTCGATCAGCCCCAGCATTTT
TRBV7-9,TRBD1,TRBJ2-7,NA,CASSLEGQGANEQYF,TGTGCCAGCAGCTTAGAGGGACAGGGGGCGAATGAGCAGTACTTC
TRBV15,TRBD2,TRBJ2-1,few,CATSRFGAGGGEQFF,TGTGCCACCAGCAGATTCGGAGCGGGAGGCGGTGAGCAGTTCTTC
TRBV7-2,NA,TRBJ2-2,NA,CASTSQGGGGLRSGELFF,TGTGCCAGCACCTCACAGGGGGGGGGAGGCCTAAGATCCGGGGAGCTGTTTTTT
TRBV6-5,NA,TRBJ2-7,few,CASSSTLQGTYEQYF,TGTGCCAGCAGTTCCACTTTACAGGGTACCTACGAGCAGTACTTC
TRBV5-8,NA,TRBJ1-3,NA,CASSLESGNTIYF,TGTGCCAGCAGCTTGGAGAGTGGAAACACCATATATTTT
TRBV30,TRBD1,TRBJ1-4,many,CAWSGTGETERRF,TGTGCCTGGAGTGGGACAGGGGAGACCGAGAGACGATTT
TRBV5-1,NA,TRBJ2-2,NA,CASSLLASGSGELFF,TGCGCCAGCAGCTTGCTTGCGTCCGGGTCCGGGGAGCTGTTTTTT
TRBV28,NA,TRBJ2-1,NA,CASSSSRVHSYNEQFF,TGTGCCAGCAGTAGCTCCAGGGTTCACTCCTACAATGAGCAGTTCTTC
TRBV7-2,NA,TRBJ2-7,NA,CASSLGASEQYF,TGTGCCAGCAGCTTAGGGGCTAGCGAGCAGTACTTC
TRBV7-2,NA,TRBJ2-7,many,CASSLVGKSSEQYF,TGTGCCAGCAGCTTAGTCGGGAAATCGAGTGAGCAGTACTTC
TRBV5-4,NA,TRBJ2-3,many,CASSPGLSTDTQYF,TGTGCCAGCAGCCCGGGACTTAGCACAGATACGCAGTATTTT
TRBV7-2,NA,TRBJ2-6,NA,CASSLRGSGANVLTF,TGTGCCAGCAGCTTAAGGGGTTCTGGGGCCAACGTCCTGACTTTC
TRBV14,TRBD2,TRBJ2-1,NA,CASSRASGSNEQFF,TGTGCCAGCAGCCGTGCTAGCGGGAGCAATGAGCAGTTCTTC
TRBV7-9,NA,TRBJ1-4,many,CASSEGADSEKLFF,TGTGCCAGCAGCGAAGGGGCGGATTCGGAAAAACTGTTTTTT
TRBV30,TRBD1,TRBJ2-7,many,CAWGPGGYEQYF,TGTGCCTGGGGCCCAGGGGGCTACGAGCAGTACTTC
TRBV28,NA,TRBJ1-1,few,CASSLIRVNTEAFF,TGTGCCAGCAGTTTAATCCGGGTGAACACTGAAGCTTTCTTT
TRBV6-4,TRBD1,TRBJ2-7,NA,CAIWTGGYEQYF,TGTGCCATCTGGACAGGGGGCTACGAGCAGTACTTC
TRBV5-1,TRBD1,TRBJ1-2,few,CASSPGDSSGYTF,TGCGCCAGCAGCCCAGGGGACAGTTCTGGCTACACCTTC
TRBV30,TRBD1,TRBJ2-2,few,CAWSLGQGRAGELFF,TGTGCCTGGAGTCTGGGACAGGGAAGGGCCGGGGAGCTGTTTTTT
TRBV4-3,TRBD2,TRBJ2-1,few,CASSQEYGTSHNEQFF,TGCGCCAGCAGCCAAGAATACGGGACTAGTCACAATGAGCAGTTCTTC
TRBV6-1,NA,TRBJ2-1,NA,CATGFSGEKTNEQFF,TGTGCCACCGGGTTTTCCGGGGAGAAAACCAATGAGCAGTTCTTC
TRBV28,TRBD1,TRBJ1-2,NA,CASSLGQANYGYTF,TGTGCCAGCAGCCTGGGACAGGCAAACTATGGCTACACCTTC
TRBV11-3,TRBD2,TRBJ2-5,NA,CASSSSGGRETQYF,TGTGCCAGCAGCTCGTCGGGGGGGAGGGAGACCCAGTACTTC
TRBV18,NA,TRBJ2-1,few,CASSPTRTSSYNEQFF,TGTGCCAGCTCACCGACTAGGACGAGCTCCTACAATGAGCAGTTCTTC
TRBV10-3,NA,TRBJ1-2,many,CAIRREAGLYGYTF,TGTGCCATCAGGAGGGAAGCAGGCCTCTATGGCTACACCTTC
TRBV5-5,NA,TRBJ1-2,NA,CASSPRAVNYGYTF,TGTGCCAGCAGCCCGAGGGCAGTTAACTATGGCTACACCTTC
TRBV14,TRBD1,TRBJ2-5,few,CASSQEPDRGQETQYF,TGTGCCAGCAGCCAAGAACCGGACAGGGGCCAAGAGACCCAGTACTTC
TRBV18,NA,TRBJ2-5,many,CASSNSRSQETQYF,TGTGCCAGCTCCAATAGTCGTTCCCAAGAGACCCAGTACTTC
TRBV4-3,NA,TRBJ2-3,NA,CASSQDQIVDTQYF,TGCGCCAGCAGCCAAGACCAAATAGTAGATACGCAGTATTTT
TRBV13,NA,TRBJ1-1,NA,CASSRGGAAGTEAFF,TGTGCCAGCAGCCGGGGGGGGGCGGCGGGCACTGAAGCTTTCTTT
TRBV18,NA,TRBJ2-5,NA,CASSPTDGTQYF,TGTGCCAGCTCACCGACAGACGGGACCCAGTACTTC
TRBV9,TRBD1,TRBJ1-3,NA,CASSVAPAGQGGTIYF,TGTGCCAGCAGCGTAGCCCCCGCGGGGCAGGGGGGCACCATATATTTT
TRBV5-4,TRBD2,TRBJ2-6,few,CASSPQRGAGANVLTF,TGTGCCAGCAGCCCGCAGCGGGGGGCTGGGGCCAACGTCCTGACTTTC
TRBV19,NA,TRBJ2-3,many,CASSAGHALADTQYF,TGTGCCAGTAGTGCAGGACATGCCCTCGCCGATACGCAGTATTTT
TRBV15,NA,TRBJ1-5,few,CATSDSYSNQPQHF,TGTGCCACCAGCGACAGTTATAGCAATCAGCCCCAGCATTTT
TRBV7-9,NA,TRBJ2-5,few,CASNVLEGVGETQYF,TGTGCCAGCAACGTTCTGGAGGGAGTCGGGGAGACCCAGTACTTC
TRBV6-6,NA,TRBJ2-7,few,CASRRPQESSYEQYF,TGTGCCAGCAGGAGACCACAGGAGAGCTCCTACGAGCAGTACTTC
TRBV7-9,NA,TRBJ2-3,NA,CASSLYGNTQYF,TGTGCCAGCAGCCTATACGGGAATACGCAGTATTTT
TRBV4-1,NA,TRBJ2-1,few,CASSQASINNEQFF,TGCGCCAGCAGCCAAGCCTCTATCAACAATGAGCAGTTCTTC
TRBV7-2,TRBD2,TRBJ2-7,NA,CASSLVRTSYEQYF,TGTGCCAGCAGCTTAGTTCGGACTAGCTACGAGCAGTACTTC
TRBV7-9,NA,TRBJ2-1,NA,CASTPLEWRQGNEQFF,TGTGCCAGCACCCCCCTTGAGTGGCGTCAGGGCAATGAGCAGTTCTTC
TRBV9,TRBD1,TRBJ2-5,few,CASTTGQGLLETQYF,TGTGCCAGCACCACCGGACAGGGTCTCTTAGAGACCCAGTACTTC
TRBV29-1,NA,TRBJ1-1,NA,CSVVRDKVRTEAFF,TGCAGCGTTGTCCGGGACAAGGTAAGGACTGAAGCTTTCTTT